The 30 T cell receptor beta chains presented below share a single source sample, sequenced in a study of shared clonotypes between healthy human individuals. CD45RO negativity and positive selection for CCR7 defined naive CD8 cells, a population that excluded terminally differentiated effector memory CD45RA+ cells. Profiling relied on immunoSEQ multiplex PCR, and the TCRdb table lists in-frame clones only, not all of them. In the table there are about 820,000 clones, more than 85% of which are singletons. Source material: naive CD8+ T cells sorted from blood. The receptors derive from a man aged 30-40 years in good health.

The chain is built from TRBV7-6 and TRBJ2-1; maybe TRBD2 (6 bases). CDR1 and CDR2 from the germline V gene are SGHVS and FNYEAQ. This CDR3 is built from 15 residues. Trimming removed 5 bases from V and 0 bases from J, with 11 bases in between. The CDR3 protein is CASSGSGSSYNEQFF. The CDR3 coding sequence is TGTGCCAGCAGCGGCTCCGGGAGCTCCTACAATGAGCAGTTCTTC.

This chain uses TRBV29-1 with TRBJ2-7; 10 positions match TRBD2. The V and J ends lost 7 bases and 5 bases, in that order; junction bases with no gene match: 8. Germline-derived CDR1 and CDR2 are SQVTM and ANQGSEA. The CDR3 totals 13 residues. CDR3 sequence (DNA): TGCAGCGCCCTCCTAGCGGGAGCGAACGAGCAGTACTTC. Protein product: CSALLAGANEQYF.

The CDR3 reads CASSIDGYGSGNEQFF. DNA of the CDR3: TGTGCCAGTAGTATAGATGGGTACGGGAGCGGCAATGAGCAGTTCTTC. This rearrangement joins TRBV19 to TRBJ2-1; possibly TRBD2 for D (6 bases). This CDR3 region has 16 residues. The V gene's germline CDR1 is LNHDA and CDR2 SQIVND (reference sequence). Between the trimmed V and J ends, which lost 0 bases and 6 bases, there was a span of 15 bases.

The V gene is TRBV6-1, the J gene TRBJ2-7, with 8 bases identical to TRBD1. Germline V CDR1 and CDR2: MNHNS, SASEGT. CDR3 length: 14 amino acids. J gave up 4 bases and V 5 bases, and 7 bases lay outside the gene matches. CDR3 sequence: CASSPGQVLYEQYF. The CDR3, as DNA: TGTGCCAGCAGTCCGGGACAGGTACTGTACGAGCAGTACTTC.

On this clone itself: Other DNA sequences from this sample encode an identical CDR3 as well. This rearrangement joins TRBV6-1 to TRBJ2-7; D gene uncertain. This CDR3 has 13 amino acids. Germline CDR1 MNHNS, CDR2 SASEGT. V lost 4 bases and J lost 2, with 9 bases in between. CDR3 residues: CASSARAPYEQYF. As DNA, the CDR3 is TGTGCCAGCAGTGCCAGAGCTCCCTACGAGCAGTACTTC.

The CDR3 DNA is TGTGCCAGCAGCCCGGGACTAGCGGGAGTATTAGGAGATACGCAGTATTTT. Protein: CASSPGLAGVLGDTQYF. The V gene is TRBV5-8, the J gene TRBJ2-3; the match to TRBD2 covers 14 bases. Germline CDR1 SGHTS, CDR2 YDEGEE. This CDR3 comprises 17 residues. V lost 4 bases to trimming and J lost 5 bases; unmatched junction nucleotides: 9.

J is TRBJ1-4 and V is TRBV10-1, with 10 bases lining up with TRBD1. The CDR3 covers 12 residues. From germline, CDR1 is WNHNN and CDR2 SYGVQD (reference sequence). For the CDR3, the DNA is TGCCCCCGGACAGGGGGGAGGGAAAAACTGTTTTTT. This encodes CPRTGGREKLFF.

V gene TRBV20-1 combines with J gene TRBJ1-2; D gene ambiguous. The CDR3 loop spans 10 amino acids. Germline CDR1 is DFQATT and CDR2 is SNEGSKA (reference sequence). The V gene lost 7 bases and the J gene lost 5 bases, with 8 bases spanning the gap. The CDR3 DNA sequence: TGCAGTGTAGGGAAGTATGGCTACACCTTC. As protein: CSVGKYGYTF.

V is TRBV29-1 and J is TRBJ2-7, with D perhaps TRBD1 (6 bases). Germline loops: CDR1 SQVTM, CDR2 ANQGSEA. This CDR3 has 12 amino acids. Trimming removed 5 bases at V and 4 bases at J, with 12 bases between. Here the CDR3 DNA reads TGCAGCGTTTGGGGGCCGGAATACGAGCAGTACTTC. Encoded protein: CSVWGPEYEQYF.

V gene TRBV6-6 combines with J gene TRBJ2-1; D is possibly TRBD1 (5 bases). The V end lost 2 bases, the J end lost 12 bases, and 17 bases lay between the germline ends. Germline V gene lookup returns CDR1 MNHNY and CDR2 SVGAGI (reference sequence). The CDR3 spans 14 residues. The DNA of the CDR3 is TGTGCCAGCAGTTACACCAGTCCCCAGGGCGGGCAGTTCTTC. This translates into CASSYTSPQGGQFF.

J is TRBJ2-7 and V is TRBV10-2, with TRBD2 identical over 10 bases. Germline V CDR1 and CDR2: WSHSY, SAAADI. V was clipped by 6 bases and J by 2 bases; unmatched bases: 10. The CDR3 has 16 residues. The CDR3 loop is CASRITGTSDTYEQYF. CDR3 nucleotide sequence: TGCGCCAGCAGAATTACCGGGACTAGCGACACCTACGAGCAGTACTTC.

Only a few counts were recorded for this clone. In DNA form, the CDR3 reads TGTGCCAGCAGCTTGCCCCCGGAACTCAGTGGCTACACCTTC. Protein product: CASSLPPELSGYTF. The chain links TRBV7-9 to TRBJ1-2; D unclear. The germline V gene encodes CDR1 SEHNR and CDR2 FQNEAQ (reference sequence). The CDR3 has 14 amino acids. Trimming removed 3 bases from V and 7 bases from J, with 15 bases in between.

This chain joins TRBV15 and TRBJ1-1, with 10 bases matching TRBD1. V was clipped by 0 bases and J by 5 bases; unmatched bases: 3. From germline, CDR1 is LNHNV and CDR2 YYDKDF (reference sequence). CDR3 length: 15 residues. CDR3 protein: CATSRDRGQGTEAFF. In DNA, the CDR3 is TGTGCCACCAGCAGAGATCGGGGACAGGGGACTGAAGCTTTCTTT.

The chain links TRBV4-1 to TRBJ2-3; 10 bases fit TRBD2. The ends lost 0 bases at V and 4 bases at J; junction bases unmatched: 7. The CDR3 runs to 17 residues. Germline CDR1 reads MGHRA; CDR2 reads YSYEKL. CDR3: CASSQEGAGGPADTQYF. CDR3 sequence (DNA): TGCGCCAGCAGCCAAGAAGGAGCGGGAGGGCCGGCAGATACGCAGTATTTT.

V gene TRBV27 combines with J gene TRBJ2-1; TRBD2 matches 12 bases. The CDR3 has 16 amino acids. J gave up 8 bases and V 3 bases, and 8 bases lay outside the gene matches. Germline V gene sequence: CDR1 MNHEY, CDR2 SMNVEV (reference sequence). The CDR3 sequence: CASSFKWLAGGYEQFF. CDR3 DNA: TGTGCCAGCAGTTTTAAGTGGCTAGCGGGAGGGTATGAGCAGTTCTTC.

This clone has a single count. This sequence joins TRBV28 and TRBJ2-3, with TRBD2 matching 7 bases. This CDR3 has 15 amino acids. V shed 2 bases, J shed 2 bases, and the junction held 4 bases outside the gene matches. The germline V gene has CDR1 MDHEN and CDR2 SYDVKM. CDR3 in DNA: TGTGCCAGCAGTTTAGGGGGAGGGATCACAGATACGCAGTATTTT. This codes for CASSLGGGITDTQYF.

This rearrangement joins TRBV9 to TRBJ1-3, with D possibly being TRBD1 (5 bases). V was trimmed by 6 bases and J by 12 bases, leaving 13 bases between them. Germline loops: CDR1 SGDLS, CDR2 YYNGEE. The CDR3 contains 11 residues. CDR3 residues: CASTGVGGIYF. The CDR3 coding sequence is TGTGCCAGCACGGGGGTCGGGGGCATATATTTT. The full variable domain, with the rest looked up from reference TRBV9 and TRBJ1-3, is DSGVTQTPKHLITATGQRVTLRCSPRSGDLSVYWYQQSLDQGLQFLIQYYNGEERAKGNILERFSAQQFPDLHSELNLSSLELGDSALYFCASTGVGGIYFGEGSWLTVV.

The chain links TRBV6-1 to TRBJ2-3; 8 nucleotides align to TRBD1. This CDR3 has 15 residues. J lost 1 base, V lost 4 bases, and 4 bases had no gene match. Germline V gene lookup returns CDR1 MNHNS and CDR2 SASEGT. The CDR3 region has the DNA TGTGCCAGCAGTGTACAGACAGGGGGCACAGATACGCAGTATTTT. Encoded protein: CASSVQTGGTDTQYF.

This clone has more than one count but fewer than ten. V usage is TRBV7-9 and J usage is TRBJ2-3; the match to TRBD2 covers 11 bases. V was pared by 5 bases and J by 1 base, with 5 bases of the junction left unmatched. The CDR3 loop spans 16 amino acids. Germline values: CDR1 SEHNR, CDR2 FQNEAQ (reference sequence). In DNA form, the CDR3 reads TGTGCCAGCAGCCCCGGGACTAGCGGAGGCACAGATACGCAGTATTTT. Translating gives CASSPGTSGGTDTQYF.

Notes on this clone: The sample carries other DNA sequences with the same CDR3. The chain carries TRBV28 and TRBJ1-1; D is ambiguous. CDR3 length: 13 residues. The germline V gene encodes CDR1 MDHEN and CDR2 SYDVKM. V was trimmed by 2 bases and J by 0 bases, leaving 4 bases between them. CDR3 nucleotide sequence: TGTGCCAGCAGTTTAGGGATGAACACTGAAGCTTTCTTT. It codes for CASSLGMNTEAFF.

This clone was counted only a few times. The gene calls are TRBV7-8 and TRBJ2-2; D ambiguous. Germline V gene data show CDR1 as SGHVS and CDR2 as FQNEAQ. With 0 bases removed from V and 7 bases from J, the gap between germline ends came to 3 bases. The CDR3 is 12 residues long. The CDR3 coding sequence is TGTGCCAGCAGCTTAGCGGACGGGGAGCTGTTTTTT. Encoded protein: CASSLADGELFF.

The genes are TRBV27 and TRBJ2-3, with 15 bases that match TRBD2. The CDR3 covers 18 residues. Germline trimming cut 5 bases from V and 0 bases from J; bases unmatched to any gene: 6. Germline CDR1 reads MNHEY; CDR2 reads SMNVEV (reference sequence). The CDR3 reads CASSPGLAGGPSTDTQYF. In nucleotides, the CDR3 is TGTGCCAGCAGTCCCGGACTAGCGGGAGGGCCTAGCACAGATACGCAGTATTTT.

This rearrangement joins TRBV7-9 to TRBJ2-5; D might be TRBD2 (6 bases). The CDR3 consists of 12 residues. The V end was cut by 10 bases, the J end by 2 bases, with 11 bases between. CDR1 is SEHNR, CDR2 FQNEAQ, per germline (reference sequence). The chain's CDR3 is CANGTFQETQYF. Written as DNA, the CDR3 is TGTGCCAACGGGACTTTTCAAGAGACCCAGTACTTC.

The gene calls are TRBV13 and TRBJ1-2; the match to TRBD1 covers 7 bases. CDR1 is PRHDT and CDR2 is FYEKMQ in the germline V gene (reference sequence). V dropped 4 bases and J dropped 4; count of bases not matched to a gene: 15. The CDR3 contains 17 residues. CDR3 DNA: TGTGCCAGCAGCTCGTATGGGACAGACTTATTTCTCTATGGCTACACCTTC. Amino acids: CASSSYGTDLFLYGYTF.

This chain connects TRBV7-8 to TRBJ2-4; TRBD2 matches 13 bases. The V segment lost 4 bases and the J segment 8 bases; nucleotides outside the gene matches: 14. The CDR3 runs to 18 residues. From germline, CDR1 is SGHVS and CDR2 FQNEAQ. The CDR3 loop is CASSSLLAGGPGGDIQYF. Here the CDR3 DNA reads TGTGCCAGCAGCTCACTACTAGCGGGAGGGCCGGGCGGAGACATTCAGTACTTC. The full variable domain, in which reference TRBV7-8 and TRBJ2-4 provide the parts outside the CDR3, is GAGVSQSPRYKVAKRGQDVALRCDPISGHVSLFWYQQALGQGPEFLTYFQNEAQLDKSGLPSDRFFAERPEGSVSTLKIQRTQQEDSAVYLCASSSLLAGGPGGDIQYFGAGTRLSVL.

The chain links TRBV7-8 to TRBJ2-1; D gene uncertain. Germline V gene sequence: CDR1 SGHVS, CDR2 FQNEAQ. Trimming removed 5 bases at V and 6 bases at J, with 8 bases between. The CDR3 extends over 12 amino acids. CDR3 nucleotides: TGTGCCAGCAGCCTACGGCTCAATGAGCAGTTCTTC. Translated: CASSLRLNEQFF.

This chain joins TRBV29-1 and TRBJ2-1, with D possibly being TRBD2 (7 bases). Deletions cut 0 bases from V and 3 bases from J, with 12 bases between. From germline, CDR1 is SQVTM and CDR2 ANQGSEA. The CDR3 extends over 15 amino acids. The CDR3 DNA reads TGCAGCGTTGAAGATCGCGGGGGCCTCTACAATGAGCAGTTCTTC. Residues: CSVEDRGGLYNEQFF.

V and J are TRBV11-2 and TRBJ2-5; D could derive from TRBD1 or TRBD2 (5 bases each). CDR1 and CDR2 (germline): SGHAT, FQNNGV. This CDR3 contains 15 residues. Trimming pared 6 bases from V and 5 bases from J, leaving 19 bases between. Here the CDR3 reads CASSETGRPTETQYF. CDR3 DNA sequence: TGTGCCAGCAGTGAAACGGGACGCCCAACGGAGACCCAGTACTTC. Full variable domain (rest looked up from reference TRBV11-2 and TRBJ2-5): EAGVAQSPRYKIIEKRQSVAFWCNPISGHATLYWYQQILGQGPKLLIQFQNNGVVDDSQLPKDRFSAERLKGVDSTLKIQPAKLEDSAVYLCASSETGRPTETQYFGPGTRLLVL.

This clone was detected once. This sample also contains other DNA sequences that code for the same CDR3. CDR3 sequence: CASSSGANVLTF. In nucleotides, the CDR3 is TGTGCCAGTTCCTCTGGGGCCAACGTCCTGACTTTC. The gene calls are TRBV27 and TRBJ2-6; D ambiguous. This CDR3 is 12 amino acids long. Germline V gene data show CDR1 as MNHEY and CDR2 as SMNVEV (reference sequence). V lost 9 bases and J 0 bases, leaving 3 bases between the germline ends.

The rearrangement uses TRBV7-2 and TRBJ2-1; D is tentatively TRBD1 or TRBD2 (5 bases each). CDR3 length: 16 residues. Trimming left V 4 bases short and J 7 bases short, with 20 bases between. CDR1 and CDR2 (germline): SGHTA, FQGNSA. CDR3 region: CASSSRGSSGWNEQFF. Here the CDR3 DNA reads TGTGCCAGCAGCTCGAGGGGATCTAGTGGGTGGAATGAGCAGTTCTTC.